This T cell receptor beta chain was profiled in a study of blood T cells in healthy people across ages. Using a J-beta primer mix together with a sample-barcoded 5' primer, a second PCR was run for roughly 6 to 12 cycles. Each TCR beta cDNA got a 12-nucleotide random molecular identifier. In TCRdb, the 5' RACE reads were re-called with MiXCR into one record per CDR3 protein. This sample yields 1,500,000 or so distinct CDR3 sequences, of which approximately 43% are seen a single time; under 5% belongs to the top ten. Each sample had at least 6.5 million PBMCs isolated. General study points: Estimates based on one million T cells were treated as lower bounds. The fall in TCR beta diversity per million T cells was roughly linear with age.

Worth noting for this clonotype: Its antigen is undetermined.

The origin of this receptor is a woman aged 18-35 years in good health. Source material: blood.

The CDR3 loop is CSARGLDTDTQYF. Here the CDR3 DNA reads TGCAGTGCTAGGGGGCTGGACACAGATACGCAGTATTTT. J is TRBJ2-3 and V is TRBV20-1; tentative D call: TRBD1 (5 bases). The CDR3 extends over 13 amino acids. CDR1 DFQATT and CDR2 SNEGSKA come from the germline V gene (reference sequence). V was cut by 3 bases and J by 2 bases, with 9 bases left in between.